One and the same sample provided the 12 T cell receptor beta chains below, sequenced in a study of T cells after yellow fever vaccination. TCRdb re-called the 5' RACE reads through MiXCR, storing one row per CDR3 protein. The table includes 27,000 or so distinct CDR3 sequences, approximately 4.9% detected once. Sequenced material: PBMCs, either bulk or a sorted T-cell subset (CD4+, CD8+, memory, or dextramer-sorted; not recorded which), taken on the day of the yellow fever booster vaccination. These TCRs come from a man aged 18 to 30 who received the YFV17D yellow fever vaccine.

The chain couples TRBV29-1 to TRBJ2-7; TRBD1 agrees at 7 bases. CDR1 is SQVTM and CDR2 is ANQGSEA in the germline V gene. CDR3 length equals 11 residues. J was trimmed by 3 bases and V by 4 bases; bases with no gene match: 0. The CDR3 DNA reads TGCAGCGTTGGGGACAGCTACGAGCAGTACTTC. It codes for CSVGDSYEQYF.

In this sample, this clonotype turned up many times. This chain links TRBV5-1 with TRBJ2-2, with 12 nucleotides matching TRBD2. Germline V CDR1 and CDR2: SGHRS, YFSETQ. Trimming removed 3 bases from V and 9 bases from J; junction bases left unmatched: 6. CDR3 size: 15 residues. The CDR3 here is CASSSRTSGDRELFF. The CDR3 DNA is TGCGCCAGCAGCTCTAGGACTAGCGGGGATCGGGAGCTGTTTTTT. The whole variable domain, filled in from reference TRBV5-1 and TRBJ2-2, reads KAGVTQTPRYLIKTRGQQVTLSCSPISGHRSVSWYQQTPGQGLQFLFEYFSETQRNKGNFPGRFSGRQFSNSRSEMNVSTLELGDSALYLCASSSRTSGDRELFFGEGSRLTVL.

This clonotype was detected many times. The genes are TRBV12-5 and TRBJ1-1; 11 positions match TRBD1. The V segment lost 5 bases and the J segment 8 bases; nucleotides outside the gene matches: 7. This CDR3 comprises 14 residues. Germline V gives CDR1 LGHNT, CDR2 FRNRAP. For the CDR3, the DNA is TGTGCTAGTGGTCCCGGGGACAGGGGGGGGGAAGCTTTCTTT. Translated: CASGPGDRGGEAFF.

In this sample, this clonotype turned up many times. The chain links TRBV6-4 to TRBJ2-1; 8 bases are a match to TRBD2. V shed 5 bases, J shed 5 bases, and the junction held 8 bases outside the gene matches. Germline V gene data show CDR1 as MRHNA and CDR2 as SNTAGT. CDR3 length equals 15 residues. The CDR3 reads CASSPFGGANNEQFF. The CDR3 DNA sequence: TGTGCCAGCAGTCCCTTCGGGGGGGCTAACAATGAGCAGTTCTTC.

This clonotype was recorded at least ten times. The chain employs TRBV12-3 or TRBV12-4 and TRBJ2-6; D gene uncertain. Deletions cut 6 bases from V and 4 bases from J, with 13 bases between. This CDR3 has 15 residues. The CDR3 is CASSPPAFGANVLTF. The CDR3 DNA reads TGTGCCAGCAGCCCCCCAGCGTTCGGGGCCAACGTCCTGACTTTC.

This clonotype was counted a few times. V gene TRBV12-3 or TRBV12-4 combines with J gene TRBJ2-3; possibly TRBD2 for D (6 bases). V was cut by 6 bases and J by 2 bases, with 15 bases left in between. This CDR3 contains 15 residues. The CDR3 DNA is TGTGCCAGCAGACCTCCGGCGGGAAACACAGATACGCAGTATTTT. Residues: CASRPPAGNTDTQYF.

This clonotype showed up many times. CDR3 coding DNA: TGTGCCAGCAGCTCGTTCCAGGGCCCAAGTCAGCCCCAGCATTTT. Amino acids: CASSSFQGPSQPQHF. The chain joins TRBV7-8 to TRBJ1-5; D is possibly TRBD1 (5 bases). This CDR3 has 15 residues. Between the trimmed V and J ends, which lost 4 bases and 6 bases, there was a span of 16 bases. Germline CDR1 reads SGHVS; CDR2 reads FQNEAQ.

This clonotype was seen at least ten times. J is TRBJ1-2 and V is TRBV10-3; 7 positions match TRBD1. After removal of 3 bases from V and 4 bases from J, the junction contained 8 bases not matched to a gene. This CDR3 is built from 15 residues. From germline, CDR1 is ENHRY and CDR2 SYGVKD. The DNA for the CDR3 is TGTGCCATCAGTGATGTTGGGACAGATGTCTATGGCTACACCTTC. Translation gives CAISDVGTDVYGYTF.

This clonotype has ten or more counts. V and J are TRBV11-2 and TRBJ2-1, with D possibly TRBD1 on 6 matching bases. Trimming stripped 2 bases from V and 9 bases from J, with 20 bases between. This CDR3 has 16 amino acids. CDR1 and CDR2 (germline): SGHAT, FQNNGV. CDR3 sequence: CASSLRSGASSGEQFF. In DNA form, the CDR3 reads TGTGCCAGCAGCTTAAGGTCAGGGGCTAGTTCCGGTGAGCAGTTCTTC.

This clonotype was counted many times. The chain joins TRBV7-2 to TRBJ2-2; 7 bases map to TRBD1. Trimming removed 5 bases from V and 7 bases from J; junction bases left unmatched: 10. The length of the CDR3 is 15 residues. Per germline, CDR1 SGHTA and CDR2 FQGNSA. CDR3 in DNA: TGTGCCAGCAGCCCAATGACAGGGATGAACGGGGAGCTGTTTTTT. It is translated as CASSPMTGMNGELFF.

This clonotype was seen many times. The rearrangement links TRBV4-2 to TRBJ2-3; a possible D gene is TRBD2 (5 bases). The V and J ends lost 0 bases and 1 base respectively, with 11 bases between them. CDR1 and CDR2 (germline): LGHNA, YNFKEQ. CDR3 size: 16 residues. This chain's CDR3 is CASSQDLYGGTDTQYF. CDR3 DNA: TGTGCCAGCAGCCAAGATCTATACGGGGGCACAGATACGCAGTATTTT.

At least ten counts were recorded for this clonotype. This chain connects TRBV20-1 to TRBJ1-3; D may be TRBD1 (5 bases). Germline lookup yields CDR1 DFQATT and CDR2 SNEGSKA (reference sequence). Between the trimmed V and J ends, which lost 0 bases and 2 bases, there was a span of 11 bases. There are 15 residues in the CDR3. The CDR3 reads CSARDLRGTGNTIYF. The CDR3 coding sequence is TGCAGTGCTAGAGATTTGAGGGGAACTGGAAACACCATATATTTT.